The 32 T cell receptor beta chains in this list originate from one sample, sequenced in a study of blood T cell repertoires in COVID-19. TCRdb's table, derived via immunoSEQ multiplex PCR, lists solely in-frame clones and lacks some. Of approximately 60,000 clones in the sample, 81% are singletons; the top ten hold about 15%. Material: peripheral blood. These receptors originate from a man aged 80 or over with acute or convalescent COVID-19.

Within the sample, this clone is medium-sized. The rearrangement joins TRBV27 to TRBJ1-5, with D tentatively TRBD1 (6 bases). The CDR3 is 14 residues long. Trimming left V 9 bases short and J 7 bases short, with 19 bases between. Germline V CDR1 and CDR2: MNHEY, SMNVEV (reference sequence). CDR3 sequence: CASKPGQGHQPQHF. The CDR3 nucleotides are TGTGCCAGTAAACCAGGGCAGGGGCACCAGCCCCAGCATTTT.

The J gene is TRBJ1-2, the V gene TRBV5-1; 10 positions match TRBD1. The germline gives CDR1 SGHRS, CDR2 YFSETQ. V was clipped by 4 bases and J by 0 bases; unmatched bases: 6. The CDR3 covers 16 residues. The CDR3 bases are TGCGCCAGCAGCAAGGGACAGGGGTCCTCTAACTATGGCTACACCTTC. As protein: CASSKGQGSSNYGYTF.

The V call is TRBV2, the J call TRBJ1-5, with TRBD1 matching 9 bases. This CDR3 comprises 15 residues. V lost 6 bases, J lost 3 bases, and 6 bases stayed unmatched. Germline CDR1 and CDR2: SNHLY and FYNNEI. In DNA, the CDR3 is TGTGCCAGCAGCGGACAGGGGAGGATCAATCAGCCCCAGCATTTT. It codes for CASSGQGRINQPQHF.

This clone was counted between two and nine times. The genes are TRBV5-8 and TRBJ1-4; D unclear. Looked up from germline, CDR1 is SGHTS and CDR2 is YDEGEE. With 3 bases removed from V and 7 bases from J, the gap between germline ends came to 19 bases. This CDR3 region has 16 residues. In DNA, the CDR3 is TGTGCCAGCAGCTCCCCCCGCTCGGGTCGAAGTGAAAAACTGTTTTTT. Its translation is CASSSPRSGRSEKLFF.

The chain uses TRBV14 and TRBJ2-4, with 10 nucleotides matching TRBD1. This CDR3 contains 15 residues. The junction had 4 bases not matched to a gene; V was cut back by 4 bases and J by 4 bases. The V gene's germline CDR1 is SGHDN and CDR2 FVKESK. The chain's CDR3 is CASSRLGQGKNIQYF. The CDR3 DNA follows: TGTGCCAGCAGCCGCCTGGGACAGGGGAAAAACATTCAGTACTTC.

The chain uses TRBV29-1 and TRBJ1-1; a weak D match, TRBD1 (6 bases). The CDR3 has 13 residues. With 6 bases removed from V and 3 bases from J, the gap between germline ends came to 14 bases. Per the germline V gene, CDR1 is SQVTM and CDR2 is ANQGSEA. CDR3 bases: TGCAGCGTCGCCGGTCAGGGGCACACTGAAGCTTTCTTT. Protein sequence: CSVAGQGHTEAFF.

This chain links TRBV2 with TRBJ2-1; 8 nucleotides align to TRBD2. Germline CDR1 SNHLY, CDR2 FYNNEI. The CDR3 contains 15 residues. With 6 bases clipped from V and 4 bases from J, the junction kept 8 bases outside the gene matches. The CDR3 reads CASSGERGRYNEQFF. CDR3 nucleotide sequence: TGTGCCAGCAGCGGGGAGCGGGGGCGTTACAATGAGCAGTTCTTC.

In this sample, this clone turned up a few times. The V gene is TRBV5-1, the J gene TRBJ2-7, with 10 bases fitting TRBD2. The V segment lost 1 base and the J segment 6 bases; nucleotides outside the gene matches: 10. The V gene's germline CDR1 is SGHRS and CDR2 YFSETQ. The CDR3 covers 16 residues. CDR3 DNA sequence: TGCGCCAGCAGCTTGCGCCCTCTAGCGGGGGCAGGCGAGCAGTACTTC. This sequence encodes CASSLRPLAGAGEQYF.

V gene TRBV11-2 combines with J gene TRBJ1-1; D is ambiguous. This CDR3 has 14 residues. Trimming cost V 4 bases and J 6 bases, with 15 bases left between them. CDR1 is SGHAT, CDR2 FQNNGV, per germline. The CDR3 DNA reads as TGTGCCAGCAGCTCCAGTTCCGCGGCGTCTGAAGCTTTCTTT. Amino acids: CASSSSSAASEAFF.

The gene calls are TRBV18 and TRBJ2-3; D is unclear. V lost 3 bases and J lost 1, with 8 bases in between. From germline, CDR1 is KGHSH and CDR2 LQKENI. The CDR3 totals 14 residues. The CDR3 region is CASSPMARTDTQYF. CDR3 DNA: TGTGCCAGCTCACCGATGGCACGCACAGATACGCAGTATTTT.

The V and J genes are TRBV6-5 and TRBJ2-7, with D possibly matching TRBD1 (5 bases). Germline values: CDR1 MNHEY, CDR2 SVGAGI. V lost 2 bases and J 2 bases, leaving 10 bases between the germline ends. The CDR3 loop spans 14 amino acids. The CDR3 sequence is CASSYTTGTYEQYF. CDR3 DNA: TGTGCCAGCAGTTACACCACAGGTACCTACGAGCAGTACTTC.

J is TRBJ2-3 and V is TRBV12-2; no DNA check was done on the table's D call, TRBD1. TRBV12-2 is recorded as a pseudogene. This CDR3 is built from 15 residues. In nucleotides, the CDR3 is TGTGCAAGTCGCTTGACAGGGGACTTCACAGATACGCAGTATTTT. This codes for CASRLTGDFTDTQYF.

J is TRBJ2-7 and V is TRBV15; a possible D gene is TRBD1 (7 bases). The germline V gene has CDR1 LNHNV and CDR2 YYDKDF (reference sequence). Trimming stripped 0 bases from V and 2 bases from J, with 23 bases between. This CDR3 spans 19 amino acids. In DNA, the CDR3 is TGTGCCACCAGCAGAGACCGCCTGGGAGGAGGGGGCGTCGCCTACGAGCAGTACTTC. Its protein is CATSRDRLGGGGVAYEQYF.

The chain uses TRBV28 and TRBJ1-5; weak D call: TRBD1 (6 bases). V lost 7 bases and J 6 bases, leaving 10 bases between the germline ends. The CDR3 runs to 12 residues. Germline V gene data show CDR1 as MDHEN and CDR2 as SYDVKM. CDR3 amino acids: CASNRERQPQHF. The CDR3 nucleotides are TGTGCCAGCAACAGGGAACGTCAGCCCCAGCATTTT. The full variable domain, in which reference TRBV28 and TRBJ1-5 provide the parts outside the CDR3, is DVKVTQSSRYLVKRTGEKVFLECVQDMDHENMFWYRQDPGLGLRLIYFSYDVKMKEKGDIPEGYSVSREKKERFSLILESASTNQTSMYLCASNRERQPQHFGDGTRLSIL.

V gene TRBV7-3 combines with J gene TRBJ1-1, with D perhaps matching TRBD1 (5 bases). Germline CDR1 SGHTA, CDR2 FQGTGA. The germline V and J ends were trimmed by 5 bases and 5 bases, with 15 bases remaining between them. This CDR3 has 14 amino acids. The CDR3 DNA is TGTGCCAGCAGCACCACCCGGGGGGGGACTGAAGCTTTCTTT. Translation: CASSTTRGGTEAFF.

V usage is TRBV7-8 and J usage is TRBJ2-1; 10 bases align to TRBD1. The V gene's germline CDR1 is SGHVS and CDR2 FQNEAQ. After removal of 5 bases from V and 4 bases from J, the junction contained 8 bases not matched to a gene. The CDR3 is 16 amino acids. CDR3 in DNA: TGTGCCAGCAGCGCCAAAATGGGACAGGGGTACAATGAGCAGTTCTTC. Translating it yields CASSAKMGQGYNEQFF.

The chain combines TRBV27 with TRBJ1-6; D unclear. This CDR3 contains 16 residues. The V end was cut by 0 bases, the J end by 6 bases, with 12 bases between. Germline-derived CDR1 and CDR2 are MNHEY and SMNVEV (reference sequence). The CDR3 region has the DNA TGTGCCAGCAGTTTATCCTCCCTAAGTGGTAATTCACCCCTCCACTTT. Its protein is CASSLSSLSGNSPLHF.

The chain combines TRBV18 with TRBJ2-4; 9 nucleotides agree with TRBD2. CDR1 and CDR2 (germline): KGHSH, LQKENI. This CDR3 has 20 amino acids. Unmatched junction bases numbered 21, after V lost 3 bases and J lost 6 bases. DNA for the CDR3: TGTGCCAGCTCACCGATTCAAACTAGCGGTGACCTACTAGCGGGAAACATTCAGTACTTC. It codes for CASSPIQTSGDLLAGNIQYF. Variable domain in full (rest from reference TRBV18 and TRBJ2-4): NAGVMQNPRHLVRRRGQEARLRCSPMKGHSHVYWYRQLPEEGLKFMVYLQKENIIDESGMPKERFSAEFPKEGPSILRIQQVVRGDSAAYFCASSPIQTSGDLLAGNIQYFGAGTRLSVL.

The chain employs TRBV11-2 and TRBJ1-1, with 8 bases that match TRBD1. The V gene's germline CDR1 is SGHAT and CDR2 FQNNGV. V lost 5 bases, J lost 3 bases, and 2 bases stayed unmatched. The CDR3 loop spans 13 amino acids. The CDR3 DNA sequence: TGTGCCAGCAGCCAGGACAGGGACACTGAAGCTTTCTTT. Its protein is CASSQDRDTEAFF.

This chain connects TRBV11-3 to TRBJ2-1; D is undetermined. The CDR3 is 13 amino acids. Looked up from germline, CDR1 is SGHNT and CDR2 is YENEEA. V lost 5 bases to trimming and J lost 9 bases, with 14 bases between them. The CDR3 DNA is TGTGCCAGCAGCCAGGTAAGGTCGGCTGAGCAGTTCTTC. This codes for CASSQVRSAEQFF.

The chain recombines TRBV9 with TRBJ1-1; 8 bases align to TRBD1. The length of the CDR3 is 14 residues. Per germline, CDR1 SGDLS and CDR2 YYNGEE. Trimming cost V 2 bases and J 7 bases; bases outside gene matches: 7. In nucleotides, the CDR3 is TGTGCCAGCAGCGTGCAGGGGGCGAAGGGTGAAGCTTTCTTT. Protein product: CASSVQGAKGEAFF.

This chain joins TRBV27 and TRBJ2-6; D might be TRBD1 (6 bases). The CDR3 sequence is 17 residues long. The germline V gene has CDR1 MNHEY and CDR2 SMNVEV (reference sequence). Trimming took off 8 bases at V and 0 bases at J, with 17 bases between the two ends. The CDR3 sequence: CASGDRSRGSGANVLTF. CDR3 in DNA: TGTGCCAGCGGTGACAGGTCAAGGGGCTCTGGGGCCAACGTCCTGACTTTC.

This chain uses TRBV10-3 with TRBJ1-2; D unresolved. Germline CDR1 reads ENHRY; CDR2 reads SYGVKD. V lost 2 bases to trimming and J lost 0 bases, with 4 bases between them. The CDR3 contains 13 residues. This CDR3 is CAISEPSNYGYTF. CDR3 DNA sequence: TGTGCCATCAGTGAGCCCTCTAACTATGGCTACACCTTC.

The rearrangement joins TRBV19 to TRBJ2-5, with 9 bases identical to TRBD2. CDR1 is LNHDA, CDR2 SQIVND, per germline (reference sequence). The CDR3 has 15 amino acids. Trimming removed 5 bases from V and 5 bases from J; junction bases left unmatched: 9. In nucleotides, the CDR3 is TGTGCCAGTAGTCTATCTAGCGGGGTGGTGGAGACCCAGTACTTC. This translates into CASSLSSGVVETQYF.

J is TRBJ1-2 and V is TRBV7-2; tentative D call: TRBD1 (6 bases). Germline V lookup: CDR1 SGHTA, CDR2 FQGNSA. V lost 6 bases, J lost 4 bases, and 15 bases lay in between. This CDR3 is 14 amino acids long. Here the CDR3 reads CASRLQGSGYGYTF. The CDR3 coding sequence is TGTGCCAGCAGGCTCCAGGGGAGCGGCTATGGCTACACCTTC.

The chain combines TRBV18 with TRBJ2-5; possibly TRBD2 for D (5 bases). The V and J ends lost 5 bases and 5 bases respectively, with 21 bases between them. This CDR3 spans 16 amino acids. The germline V gene encodes CDR1 KGHSH and CDR2 LQKENI. The CDR3 DNA reads TGTGCCAGCTCATTGCGGACGCGGGTCGTTGGGGAGACCCAGTACTTC. Its protein product is CASSLRTRVVGETQYF.

The rearrangement uses TRBV25-1 and TRBJ1-2, with D tentatively TRBD1 (5 bases). The CDR3 runs 13 residues. V dropped 2 bases and J dropped 7 bases, with 11 bases sitting between them. The V gene's germline CDR1 is MGHDK and CDR2 SYGVNS. The CDR3 protein is CASSEGWGGGYTF. CDR3 bases: TGTGCCAGCAGTGAAGGGTGGGGCGGTGGCTACACCTTC.

V usage is TRBV7-9 and J usage is TRBJ1-3; the D is unclear. CDR1 is SEHNR and CDR2 is FQNEAQ in the germline V gene (reference sequence). The V end was cut by 5 bases, the J end by 0 bases, with 8 bases between. The CDR3 consists of 14 residues. The CDR3 sequence is CASSTAVSGNTIYF. CDR3 DNA sequence: TGTGCCAGCAGCACAGCGGTCTCTGGAAACACCATATATTTT.

The rearrangement links TRBV29-1 to TRBJ2-1; no reliable D call. The V end lost 3 bases, the J end lost 1 base, and 10 bases lay between the germline ends. The length of the CDR3 is 14 residues. Germline assignment: CDR1 SQVTM and CDR2 ANQGSEA. Written as DNA, the CDR3 is TGCAGCGTTGAGGGCCAGGAATCCTACAATGAGCAGTTCTTC. The encoded protein is CSVEGQESYNEQFF.

CDR3 bases: TGTGCCAGCAGCAGGGACAGACGGCTCATAGAGAACACCGGGGAGCTGTTTTTT. It codes for CASSRDRRLIENTGELFF. The chain is built from TRBV6-4 and TRBJ2-2, with 7 nucleotides matching TRBD1. The CDR3 sequence is 18 residues long. The V and J ends lost 6 bases and 1 base, in that order; junction bases with no gene match: 14. Per the germline V gene, CDR1 is MRHNA and CDR2 is SNTAGT.

This clone was found once. The chain uses TRBV6-5 and TRBJ2-7, with 8 bases aligning to TRBD1. Trimming at V came to 8 bases and at J to 3 bases, leaving 3 bases not matched to a gene. CDR1 MNHEY and CDR2 SVGAGI come from the germline V gene. The CDR3 extends over 12 amino acids. DNA of the CDR3: TGTGCCAGCCGGGACAGGATCTACGAGCAGTACTTC. Its translation is CASRDRIYEQYF.

The V and J genes are TRBV6-2 or TRBV6-3 and TRBJ2-7; D not resolved. Germline V gives CDR1 MNHEY, CDR2 SVGEGT. V dropped 2 bases and J dropped 6 bases, with 5 bases sitting between them. There are 11 residues in the CDR3. CDR3 amino acids: CASSYLREQYF. The CDR3 nucleotides are TGTGCCAGCAGTTACCTTCGCGAGCAGTACTTC.